A single sample gave rise to the 14 T cell receptor beta chains below, sequenced in a study of blood T cell repertoires in COVID-19. The table came from immunoSEQ multiplex PCR; TCRdb's copy has only in-frame clones and leaves some out. The repertoire consists of about 240,000 clones, with approximately 83% occurring once and the leading ten covering 3.3%. Sequencing was done on a sample of PBMCs or T cells enriched from blood (not recorded which). The receptors stem from a woman between 40 and 50 years old with acute COVID-19.

The V gene is TRBV6-5, the J gene TRBJ2-2, with TRBD2 matching over 10 bases. This CDR3 is built from 15 residues. Germline assignment: CDR1 MNHEY and CDR2 SVGAGI. The junction had 6 bases not matched to a gene; V was cut back by 6 bases and J by 5 bases. The CDR3 region is CASRVLAGATGELFF. CDR3 nucleotides: TGTGCCAGCAGGGTTCTAGCGGGAGCTACCGGGGAGCTGTTTTTT.

This chain connects TRBV30 to TRBJ1-1, with D perhaps matching TRBD1 (5 bases). The CDR3 is 13 residues long. The V end lost 1 base, the J end lost 4 bases, and 10 bases lay between the germline ends. Germline CDR1 reads GTSNPN; CDR2 reads SVGIG (reference sequence). Here the CDR3 DNA reads TGTGCCTGGAGTGGGACAAGGAGCACTGAAGCTTTCTTT. Translated: CAWSGTRSTEAFF.

The chain combines TRBV4-1 with TRBJ1-5; 10 bases fit TRBD1. The ends lost 1 base at V and 5 bases at J; junction bases unmatched: 2. Germline lookup yields CDR1 MGHRA and CDR2 YSYEKL. The CDR3 spans 15 residues. CDR3 sequence reads: CASSQGDRGYQPQHF. Here the CDR3 DNA reads TGCGCCAGCAGCCAAGGGGACAGGGGTTATCAGCCCCAGCATTTT.

The rearrangement uses TRBV11-3 and TRBJ2-1; no clear D gene. CDR3 size: 12 residues. Germline V gene lookup returns CDR1 SGHNT and CDR2 YENEEA. Between the trimmed V and J ends, which lost 3 bases and 10 bases, there was a span of 10 bases. The CDR3 region has the DNA TGTGCCAGCAGCTTGGCTTACCAGGAGCAGTTCTTC. Its protein product is CASSLAYQEQFF.

This clone came up a few times. This sequence joins TRBV10-2 and TRBJ2-2; 10 bases map to TRBD2. V dropped 6 bases and J dropped 3; count of bases not matched to a gene: 1. The length of the CDR3 is 14 residues. From germline, CDR1 is WSHSY and CDR2 SAAADI. The CDR3 protein is CASRLAGDTGELFF. CDR3 DNA sequence: TGCGCCAGCAGGCTAGCGGGAGACACCGGGGAGCTGTTTTTT.

This clone was seen just once. This rearrangement joins TRBV11-2 to TRBJ2-1, with 10 nucleotides matching TRBD1. Germline V CDR1 and CDR2: SGHAT, FQNNGV. The CDR3 totals 15 residues. Trimming took 5 bases from V and 9 from J; bases not matched to a gene: 10. As DNA, the CDR3 is TGTGCCAGCAGCCAAGGGACAGGGGTATCGGGTGAGCAGTTCTTC. Protein: CASSQGTGVSGEQFF.

This chain joins TRBV7-2 and TRBJ2-7; 11 bases agree with TRBD2. Per the germline V gene, CDR1 is SGHTA and CDR2 is FQGNSA. The CDR3 length is 15 residues. The V gene end was trimmed by 5 bases and the J gene end by 1 base; junction bases not matched to a gene: 4. CDR3 nucleotide sequence: TGTGCCAGCAGCCCTAGCGGGAGGAAGTCCTACGAGCAGTACTTC. It is translated as CASSPSGRKSYEQYF. The complete variable domain, with remaining parts taken from reference TRBV7-2 and TRBJ2-7, reads GAGVSQSPSNKVTEKGKDVELRCDPISGHTALYWYRQSLGQGLEFLIYFQGNSAPDKSGLPSDRFSAERTGGSVSTLTIQRTQQEDSAVYLCASSPSGRKSYEQYFGPGTRLTVT.

V gene TRBV29-1 combines with J gene TRBJ2-7; D remains unclear. The V end lost 4 bases, the J end lost 7 bases, and 14 bases lay between the germline ends. Germline values: CDR1 SQVTM, CDR2 ANQGSEA. CDR3 size: 12 residues. CDR3: CSVVLPQREQYF. The CDR3 DNA reads TGCAGCGTTGTTCTTCCTCAGAGGGAGCAGTACTTC.

The V and J genes are TRBV7-9 and TRBJ2-3; 7 bases map to TRBD1. The V gene end was trimmed by 1 base and the J gene end by 4 bases; junction bases not matched to a gene: 5. The CDR3 is made up of 15 amino acids. Germline CDR1 is SEHNR and CDR2 is FQNEAQ (reference sequence). The CDR3 DNA reads as TGTGCCAGCAGCTTAGAGGGGGCTGGCGCAGATACGCAGTATTTT. It yields the protein CASSLEGAGADTQYF.

The chain carries TRBV5-5 and TRBJ1-1; 11 bases are a match to TRBD1. Germline-derived CDR1 and CDR2 are SGHKS and YYEKEE (reference sequence). This CDR3 region has 14 residues. The V gene end was trimmed by 0 bases and the J gene end by 6 bases; junction bases not matched to a gene: 1. The CDR3 region is CASSLEGQGAEAFF. CDR3 coding DNA: TGTGCCAGCAGCTTGGAGGGACAGGGGGCTGAAGCTTTCTTT.

The rearrangement links TRBV7-9 to TRBJ1-1; a weak D match, TRBD1 (6 bases). Germline CDR1 reads SEHNR; CDR2 reads FQNEAQ (reference sequence). The CDR3 spans 17 residues. V lost 5 bases and J 3 bases, leaving 22 bases between the germline ends. CDR3 amino acids: CASSPEVRRRQDTEAFF. The DNA of the CDR3 is TGTGCCAGCAGCCCCGAGGTAAGGAGGAGACAGGACACTGAAGCTTTCTTT.

This clone is a singleton in its sample. V gene TRBV3-1 (or the pseudogene TRBV3-2) combines with J gene TRBJ2-5, with 8 bases matching TRBD2. V dropped 0 bases and J dropped 5; count of bases not matched to a gene: 8. The CDR3 is 16 residues long. Per germline, CDR1 LGHDT and CDR2 YNNKEL (reference sequence). This CDR3 is CASSQEVSGNGETQYF. CDR3 nucleotide sequence: TGTGCCAGCAGCCAAGAAGTTAGCGGGAACGGGGAGACCCAGTACTTC.

This rearrangement joins TRBV30 to TRBJ2-3, with D maybe TRBD2 (6 bases). Germline values: CDR1 GTSNPN, CDR2 SVGIG (reference sequence). V lost 0 bases and J 4 bases, leaving 11 bases between the germline ends. CDR3 length: 14 residues. The chain's CDR3 is CAWSVGRQADTQYF. The CDR3 region has the DNA TGTGCCTGGAGTGTCGGGAGACAAGCAGATACGCAGTATTTT. Full variable domain (outside the CDR3, taken from reference TRBV30 and TRBJ2-3): SQTIHQWPATLVQPVGSPLSLECTVEGTSNPNLYWYRQAAGRGLQLLFYSVGIGQISSEVPQNLSASRPQDRQFILSSKKLLLSDSGFYLCAWSVGRQADTQYFGPGTRLTVL.

The rearrangement joins TRBV24-1 to TRBJ2-2, with 7 bases aligning to TRBD2. With 1 base clipped from V and 2 bases from J, the junction kept 6 bases outside the gene matches. This CDR3 contains 17 residues. Germline assignment: CDR1 KGHDR and CDR2 SFDVKD. In DNA form, the CDR3 reads TGTGCCACCAGTGATTTTTCTAGCGGAATAAACACCGGGGAGCTGTTTTTT. Amino acid sequence: CATSDFSSGINTGELFF.